The next 23 T cell receptor beta chains were all read from a single sample in a study of shared clonotypes between healthy human individuals. The protocol was immunoSEQ multiplex PCR, while the TCRdb copy is restricted to in-frame clones and leaves out a portion. The data show 450,000 to 650,000 clones, around 78% seen once. The sample taken for sequencing was PBMCs. The receptors originated from a woman aged 40-49 years in good health. Some clones in this sample may be carry-over from other donors' samples.

The chain employs TRBV19 and TRBJ2-7, with 7 bases lining up with TRBD1. The germline V gene encodes CDR1 LNHDA and CDR2 SQIVND (reference sequence). The CDR3 is 13 amino acids. V shed 5 bases and J 4 bases; nucleotides not matched to a gene: 5. CDR3 protein: CASSGQGVYEQYF. The CDR3 bases are TGTGCCAGTAGTGGGCAGGGGGTTTACGAGCAGTACTTC.

This clone was seen a handful of times. The V gene is TRBV5-5, the J gene TRBJ1-1; a possible D gene is TRBD1 (5 bases). The V end was cut by 3 bases, the J end by 4 bases, with 19 bases between. Germline V gives CDR1 SGHKS, CDR2 YYEKEE (reference sequence). CDR3 size: 16 residues. CDR3 protein: CASSWGGGRWGTEAFF. The CDR3 DNA reads as TGTGCCAGCAGCTGGGGCGGTGGAAGGTGGGGCACTGAAGCTTTCTTT.

V usage is TRBV18 and J usage is TRBJ1-5, with 8 bases fitting TRBD1. With 3 bases clipped from V and 2 bases from J, the junction kept 3 bases outside the gene matches. Germline V gene lookup returns CDR1 KGHSH and CDR2 LQKENI. The CDR3 is 15 amino acids. For the CDR3, the DNA is TGTGCCAGCTCACCGGGACAGGCCGGCAATCAGCCCCAGCATTTT. This encodes CASSPGQAGNQPQHF.

The table lists this clone with many counts. The chain has TRBV5-1 and TRBJ2-3, with TRBD2 as a possible D gene (6 bases). The CDR3 extends over 16 amino acids. Germline-derived CDR1 and CDR2 are SGHRS and YFSETQ. The V end lost 4 bases, the J end lost 2 bases, and 17 bases lay between the germline ends. In DNA form, the CDR3 reads TGCGCCAGCAGCCCCAAACGGGACTGGATCACAGATACGCAGTATTTT. Encoded protein: CASSPKRDWITDTQYF.

CDR3 protein: CASSPRLAGGIDTQYF. For the CDR3, the DNA is TGTGCCAGCAGCCCCCGACTAGCGGGAGGGATAGATACGCAGTATTTT. This chain links TRBV7-9 with TRBJ2-3, with 14 bases lining up with TRBD2. Germline lookup yields CDR1 SEHNR and CDR2 FQNEAQ (reference sequence). The CDR3 contains 16 residues. V shed 5 bases and J 5 bases; nucleotides not matched to a gene: 6.

The chain couples TRBV7-2 to TRBJ1-1, with D uncertain. Germline CDR1 reads SGHTA; CDR2 reads FQGNSA. V lost 4 bases and J 1 base, leaving 7 bases between the germline ends. This CDR3 is 13 amino acids long. The CDR3 DNA follows: TGTGCCAGCAGCTATGGCAGGAACACTGAAGCTTTCTTT. This encodes CASSYGRNTEAFF.

The chain carries TRBV7-8 and TRBJ2-3; D uncertain. Germline V gene sequence: CDR1 SGHVS, CDR2 FQNEAQ. The V end lost 1 base, the J end lost 10 bases, and 21 bases lay between the germline ends. CDR3 length: 16 residues. CDR3 protein: CASSLGARAPGVAQYF. The CDR3 nucleotides are TGTGCCAGCAGCTTAGGGGCTCGGGCGCCTGGTGTTGCGCAGTATTTT.

This clone occurred once. This chain uses TRBV7-9 with TRBJ2-3; 9 bases match TRBD1. The CDR3 has 16 amino acids. J gave up 3 bases and V 5 bases, and 9 bases lay outside the gene matches. Germline V CDR1 and CDR2: SEHNR, FQNEAQ (reference sequence). The CDR3 region has the DNA TGTGCCAGCAGCCGCTCCGGGACAGGGAGGACAGATACGCAGTATTTT. Its translation: CASSRSGTGRTDTQYF.

This rearrangement joins TRBV5-1 to TRBJ2-5; TRBD1 matches at 11 bases. This CDR3 is built from 15 residues. V was clipped by 2 bases and J by 5 bases; unmatched bases: 5. Germline V gene sequence: CDR1 SGHRS, CDR2 YFSETQ. The CDR3, as DNA: TGCGCCAGCAGCTTCACCGGGACAGGGGGGGAGACCCAGTACTTC. It is translated as CASSFTGTGGETQYF.

This rearrangement joins TRBV10-2 to TRBJ2-1; a weak D match, TRBD1 (6 bases). V lost 3 bases and J 3 bases, leaving 12 bases between the germline ends. CDR1 WSHSY and CDR2 SAAADI come from the germline V gene. The CDR3 is 15 amino acids. In nucleotides, the CDR3 is TGCGCCAGCAGTGATACAGGGTCCGGCTACAATGAGCAGTTCTTC. Translated: CASSDTGSGYNEQFF.

This clone was detected ten times or more. The chain's CDR3 is CSARGGMITYNEQFF. CDR3 bases: TGCAGCGCTCGAGGGGGGATGATCACCTACAATGAGCAGTTCTTC. The V gene is TRBV29-1, the J gene TRBJ2-1; the D call may be TRBD1 or TRBD2 (6 bases each). CDR3 size: 15 residues. Germline CDR1 SQVTM, CDR2 ANQGSEA. Trimming removed 7 bases from V and 2 bases from J, with 18 bases in between.

The rearrangement uses TRBV27 and TRBJ2-5; D not certain. The CDR3 length is 12 residues. Germline CDR1 and CDR2: MNHEY and SMNVEV (reference sequence). V was cut by 3 bases and J by 5 bases, with 7 bases left in between. The CDR3 coding sequence is TGTGCCAGCAGTTTTGAGTGGGAGACCCAGTACTTC. The encoded protein is CASSFEWETQYF.

The V and J genes are TRBV10-3 and TRBJ2-5; 7 nucleotides agree with TRBD2. The CDR3 spans 15 residues. The V gene end was trimmed by 5 bases and the J gene end by 4 bases; junction bases not matched to a gene: 10. Per germline, CDR1 ENHRY and CDR2 SYGVKD. CDR3 in amino acids: CAISKTSRSPETQYF. In nucleotides, the CDR3 is TGTGCCATCAGTAAGACTAGCAGGAGCCCAGAGACCCAGTACTTC.

This chain connects TRBV5-6 to TRBJ2-1, with D unresolved. Per germline, CDR1 SGHDT and CDR2 YYEEEE. The V end lost 4 bases, the J end lost 2 bases, and 13 bases lay between the germline ends. This CDR3 is 15 amino acids long. The CDR3 protein is CASSEDTTPYNEQFF. As DNA, the CDR3 is TGTGCCAGCAGCGAAGACACTACACCCTACAATGAGCAGTTCTTC.

The chain combines TRBV29-1 with TRBJ2-1, with a weak D call TRBD2 (6 bases). The germline V gene has CDR1 SQVTM and CDR2 ANQGSEA. The CDR3 extends over 12 amino acids. Trimming cost V 4 bases and J 4 bases, with 8 bases left between them. CDR3 DNA: TGCAGCGTTGGGGAGGCGTACAATGAGCAGTTCTTC. Translation gives CSVGEAYNEQFF.

This clone came up a few times. The identical CDR3 is also encoded by other nucleotide sequences in the sample. The chain combines TRBV6-1 with TRBJ2-5; 8 positions agree with TRBD2. The V and J ends lost 7 bases and 4 bases, in that order; junction bases with no gene match: 8. This CDR3 comprises 14 residues. Germline V gene sequence: CDR1 MNHNS, CDR2 SASEGT. The CDR3 DNA reads as TGTGCCAGCATTCGAGCGGGAGTGGGAGAGACCCAGTACTTC. It is translated as CASIRAGVGETQYF.

The chain recombines TRBV5-8 with TRBJ2-3, with 9 bases identical to TRBD2. The CDR3 runs to 16 residues. The V gene end was trimmed by 1 base and the J gene end by 4 bases; junction bases not matched to a gene: 7. CDR1 SGHTS and CDR2 YDEGEE come from the germline V gene. This CDR3 is CASSLLGGRAADTQYF. The CDR3 DNA sequence: TGTGCCAGCAGCTTGTTGGGCGGGAGGGCCGCAGATACGCAGTATTTT. Using reference TRBV5-8 and TRBJ2-3 for the parts outside the CDR3, the full variable domain is EAGVTQSPTHLIKTRGQQATLRCSPISGHTSVYWYQQALGLGLQFLLWYDEGEERNRGNFPPRFSGRQFPNYSSELNVNALELEDSALYLCASSLLGGRAADTQYFGPGTRLTVL.

The genes are TRBV19 and TRBJ2-5; D is unresolved. The germline V and J ends were trimmed by 6 bases and 1 base, with 12 bases remaining between them. This CDR3 has 14 amino acids. Germline lookup yields CDR1 LNHDA and CDR2 SQIVND (reference sequence). As DNA, the CDR3 is TGTGCCAGTAGGAGGTGGGAAGGCCAAGAGACCCAGTACTTC. The encoded protein is CASRRWEGQETQYF.

The chain has TRBV5-1 and TRBJ2-5; 8 nucleotides align to TRBD2. This CDR3 is built from 16 residues. V was pared by 6 bases and J by 1 base, with 11 bases of the junction left unmatched. The germline CDR1 and CDR2 sequences are SGHRS and YFSETQ. The CDR3: CASTESGGARQETQYF. The CDR3 coding sequence is TGCGCCAGCACCGAATCGGGGGGGGCGCGCCAAGAGACCCAGTACTTC.

The rearrangement links TRBV2 to TRBJ2-3; TRBD2 matches at 10 bases. The CDR3 is 13 amino acids. V gave up 8 bases and J gave up 4 bases; unmatched junction bases: 3. The germline gives CDR1 SNHLY, CDR2 FYNNEI. CDR3 residues: CASSSGSSDTQYF. The CDR3 DNA reads as TGTGCCAGCTCTAGCGGGAGCTCAGATACGCAGTATTTT.

The J gene is TRBJ2-5, the V gene TRBV4-1; 7 bases match TRBD1. Germline-derived CDR1 and CDR2 are MGHRA and YSYEKL. J gave up 2 bases and V 4 bases, and 7 bases lay outside the gene matches. The CDR3 has 15 amino acids. The CDR3 sequence is CASSRGSGQQETQYF. CDR3 in DNA: TGCGCCAGCAGCCGGGGGTCGGGACAGCAAGAGACCCAGTACTTC.

V is TRBV29-1 and J is TRBJ1-2; D is uncertain. This CDR3 comprises 14 residues. Per the germline V gene, CDR1 is SQVTM and CDR2 is ANQGSEA. V shed 1 base and J shed 2 bases, with 11 bases lying between them. The DNA for the CDR3 is TGCAGCGTTGAAGTTGGGGAGGAAAACTATGGCTACACCTTC. Amino acid sequence: CSVEVGEENYGYTF.

This clone has only a few counts. The J gene is TRBJ1-2, the V gene TRBV7-9; 7 bases match TRBD1. Losses at the gene ends were 0 bases for V and 4 bases for J; bases not matched to a gene: 5. The CDR3 is made up of 15 amino acids. CDR1 SEHNR and CDR2 FQNEAQ come from the germline V gene (reference sequence). CDR3: CASSLATDRAYGYTF. CDR3 in DNA: TGTGCCAGCAGCTTAGCTACTGACAGGGCCTATGGCTACACCTTC. Using reference TRBV7-9 and TRBJ1-2 for the parts outside the CDR3, the full variable domain is DTGVSQNPRHKITKRGQNVTFRCDPISEHNRLYWYRQTLGQGPEFLTYFQNEAQLEKSRLLSDRFSAERPKGSFSTLEIQRTEQGDSAMYLCASSLATDRAYGYTFGSGTRLTVV.